This TCR beta chain was recorded in a study of T cells in Graves' hyperthyroidism and ophthalmopathy. Authors of the study amplified TCR beta CDR3 regions from RNA transcripts. The TCR CDR3 was amplified in a first-round RT-PCR using the HTBI primer set. TCRdb re-called the multiplex PCR reads with MiXCR, one entry per CDR3 protein. The data hold roughly 520,000 distinct CDR3 sequences, with approximately 25% observed a single time. V shed 7 bases and J shed 3 bases, with 13 bases lying between them. The length of the CDR3 is 15 residues. Exclusion of a patient resulted from uncontrolled infection, other autoimmune disease, pregnancy or lactation.

Sequencing was done on a sample of blood. The sequence was obtained from a woman younger than 45 with Graves' ophthalmopathy. This chain links TRBV12-3 or TRBV12-4 with TRBJ1-6; tentatively, D is TRBD1 (5 bases). This CDR3 is CASMAGNGYNSPLHF. The DNA of the CDR3 is TGTGCCAGCATGGCAGGGAACGGCTATAATTCACCCCTCCACTTT.